This passage covers 8 T cell receptor beta chains from one sample sequenced in a study of vaccination and CD4 T cells after COVID-19. As for treatment: approximately nine-day PBMC culture with coronavirus spike peptide pools or control peptides (ViraFEST assay). The assay that was used to sequence DNA from cultured CD4+ T cells was the Oncomine TCR Beta short-read assay. TCRdb used MiXCR to reprocess the PCR reads, holding one entry per CDR3 protein. Of approximately 12,000 distinct CDR3 sequences in the sample, 65% are singletons; the top ten hold 20% to 30%. Which antigens these TCRs recognize remains unknown. Sequencing was performed on CD4+ T cells from blood, cultured in vitro, taken before SARS-CoV-2 vaccination. Receptors originate from a human donor who had recovered from COVID-19.

The CDR3 region is CASSISRDRAAEQYF. The CDR3 DNA follows: TGTGCCAGTAGTATTTCCCGGGACAGGGCCGCCGAGCAGTACTTC. The V gene is TRBV19, the J gene TRBJ2-7; 9 positions agree with TRBD1. The germline gives CDR1 LNHDA, CDR2 SQIVND (reference sequence). The CDR3 totals 15 residues. V shed 3 bases, J shed 6 bases, and the junction held 9 bases outside the gene matches.

The chain couples TRBV2 to TRBJ2-1; TRBD2 agrees at 10 bases. CDR1 is SNHLY and CDR2 is FYNNEI in the germline V gene. The CDR3 is 16 residues long. The ends lost 6 bases at V and 2 bases at J; junction bases unmatched: 7. The CDR3 protein is CASRLLAGAAYNEQFF. For the CDR3, the DNA is TGTGCCAGCAGACTTCTAGCGGGGGCGGCCTACAATGAGCAGTTCTTC.

V is TRBV2 and J is TRBJ1-4; possibly TRBD1 for D (5 bases). The V and J ends lost 7 bases and 5 bases respectively, with 17 bases between them. This CDR3 has 15 amino acids. Per germline, CDR1 SNHLY and CDR2 FYNNEI. The CDR3 loop is CASKTTPQENEKLFF. CDR3 coding DNA: TGTGCCAGCAAAACTACTCCACAGGAAAATGAAAAACTGTTTTTT.

The V gene is TRBV20-1, the J gene TRBJ2-1, with D unclear. Trimming removed 6 bases at V and 8 bases at J, with 14 bases between. The CDR3 consists of 12 residues. Germline lookup yields CDR1 DFQATT and CDR2 SNEGSKA (reference sequence). CDR3 in DNA: TGCAGTGCCGACGTTACGATCGATGAGCAGTTCTTC. As protein: CSADVTIDEQFF.

This clonotype has just one count. The rearrangement links TRBV20-1 to TRBJ2-5, with 10 bases identical to TRBD2. The CDR3 runs to 15 residues. The V segment lost 0 bases and the J segment 5 bases; nucleotides outside the gene matches: 6. Per the germline V gene, CDR1 is DFQATT and CDR2 is SNEGSKA (reference sequence). The CDR3 here is CSARDRVSGGETQYF. CDR3 DNA: TGCAGTGCTAGAGATCGGGTTAGCGGGGGGGAGACCCAGTACTTC.

V is TRBV12-2 and J is TRBJ2-7; the table calls TRBD1, which could not be checked here. TRBV12-2 is a pseudogene locus. The CDR3 runs to 19 residues. DNA for the CDR3: TGTGCAAGTCGCCTGGGTCGCCCGGGGACCGTGATATTGACCTACGAGCAGTACTTC. Protein: CASRLGRPGTVILTYEQYF.

The V gene is TRBV18, the J gene TRBJ2-1; the D call may be TRBD1 or TRBD2 (5 bases each). The germline V and J ends were trimmed by 3 bases and 4 bases, with 10 bases remaining between them. CDR1 is KGHSH and CDR2 is LQKENI in the germline V gene. This CDR3 comprises 14 residues. The CDR3 DNA follows: TGTGCCAGCTCACCCGGGACGGATTACAATGAGCAGTTCTTC. Translation: CASSPGTDYNEQFF.

The gene calls are TRBV11-2 and TRBJ1-1, with D unclear. The ends were cut back, 5 bases at V and 6 bases at J, with 10 bases in the middle. CDR3 size: 12 residues. Germline V CDR1 and CDR2: SGHAT, FQNNGV. Here the CDR3 reads CASSRVLAEAFF. CDR3 DNA sequence: TGTGCCAGCAGCCGAGTCCTCGCTGAAGCTTTCTTT. Full variable domain (rest looked up from reference TRBV11-2 and TRBJ1-1): EAGVAQSPRYKIIEKRQSVAFWCNPISGHATLYWYQQILGQGPKLLIQFQNNGVVDDSQLPKDRFSAERLKGVDSTLKIQPAKLEDSAVYLCASSRVLAEAFFGQGTRLTVV.